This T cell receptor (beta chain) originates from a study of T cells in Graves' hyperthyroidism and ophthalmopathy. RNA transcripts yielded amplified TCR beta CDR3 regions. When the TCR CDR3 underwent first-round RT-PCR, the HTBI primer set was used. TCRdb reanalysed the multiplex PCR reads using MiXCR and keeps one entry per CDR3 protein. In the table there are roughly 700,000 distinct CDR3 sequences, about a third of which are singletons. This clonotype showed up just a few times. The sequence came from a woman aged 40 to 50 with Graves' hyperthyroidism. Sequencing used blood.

CDR3: CSASWPGTDTQYF. The CDR3 DNA is TGCAGTGCTAGCTGGCCGGGCACAGATACGCAGTATTTT. V usage is TRBV20-1 and J usage is TRBJ2-3; D uncertain. CDR1 and CDR2 from the germline V gene are DFQATT and SNEGSKA (reference sequence). The CDR3 consists of 13 residues. V was trimmed by 3 bases and J by 1 base, leaving 8 bases between them.